Following are 21 T cell receptor beta chains from one sample sequenced in a study of shared clonotypes between healthy human individuals. Data came from immunoSEQ multiplex PCR; TCRdb stores just in-frame clones and leaves some out. Among 550,000 to 850,000 clones listed, approximately 77% were seen once. The material sequenced was memory CD4+ T cells sorted from blood. Subset denoted: CD45RA-negative fraction. The receptors derive from a woman between 25 and 40 years old in good health.

The table lists this clone with a count of one. The genes are TRBV10-2 and TRBJ2-7, with D tentatively TRBD1 (6 bases). Germline V lookup: CDR1 WSHSY, CDR2 SAAADI. The CDR3 has 13 residues. Trimming shortened V by 2 bases and J by 6 bases, and 11 bases separated the two germline ends. CDR3 region: CASSETGLREQYF. CDR3 DNA: TGCGCCAGCAGTGAGACAGGGCTCCGCGAGCAGTACTTC.

The V call is TRBV4-1, the J call TRBJ2-7; TRBD2 matches at 11 bases. This CDR3 region has 21 residues. Trimming removed 1 base from V and 1 base from J; junction bases left unmatched: 18. Germline V lookup: CDR1 MGHRA, CDR2 YSYEKL. CDR3 residues: CASSQGGSGRVPFRGSYEQYF. CDR3 nucleotides: TGCGCCAGCAGCCAAGGTGGTAGCGGGAGGGTTCCATTTAGGGGATCCTACGAGCAGTACTTC.

This clone was counted a few times. Other DNA sequences in the sample encode the same CDR3. The chain employs TRBV2 and TRBJ1-3, with 7 positions matching TRBD1. The CDR3 loop spans 13 amino acids. Germline V gene data show CDR1 as SNHLY and CDR2 as FYNNEI. Germline trimming cut 6 bases from V and 2 bases from J; bases unmatched to any gene: 1. This CDR3 is CASRQGAGNTIYF. CDR3 nucleotide sequence: TGTGCCAGCAGGCAGGGGGCTGGAAACACCATATATTTT.

The V call is TRBV5-1, the J call TRBJ1-1, with TRBD1 matching 9 bases. The CDR3 totals 15 residues. J gave up 0 bases and V 4 bases, and 4 bases lay outside the gene matches. Germline assignment: CDR1 SGHRS and CDR2 YFSETQ. The CDR3 reads CASSIRTGVNTEAFF. CDR3 sequence (DNA): TGCGCCAGCAGCATACGGACAGGGGTGAACACTGAAGCTTTCTTT.

This rearrangement joins TRBV27 to TRBJ1-5; D ambiguous. V was pared by 5 bases and J by 2 bases, with 7 bases between. Germline-derived CDR1 and CDR2 are MNHEY and SMNVEV (reference sequence). The CDR3 runs to 13 residues. The CDR3 sequence is CASSADGNQPQHF. The DNA for the CDR3 is TGTGCCAGCAGTGCGGACGGCAATCAGCCCCAGCATTTT.

CDR3 in DNA: TGTGCCAGCAGCGTAGGGCTAGCGGGAGTAAGGGAGACCCAGTACTTC. Protein sequence: CASSVGLAGVRETQYF. The J gene is TRBJ2-5, the V gene TRBV9, with 10 bases that match TRBD2. Germline CDR1 SGDLS, CDR2 YYNGEE. The CDR3 extends over 16 amino acids. V lost 0 bases to trimming and J lost 5 bases; unmatched junction nucleotides: 7.

CDR3 protein: CASSLDRARYGYTF. The DNA for the CDR3 is TGTGCCAGCAGCTTGGACAGGGCACGCTATGGCTACACCTTC. This chain links TRBV5-6 with TRBJ1-2, with D possibly TRBD1 on 6 matching bases. This CDR3 contains 14 residues. Germline CDR1 reads SGHDT; CDR2 reads YYEEEE. Trimming left V 0 bases short and J 4 bases short, with 10 bases between.

The chain is built from TRBV7-2 and TRBJ1-1; TRBD1 agrees at 7 bases. Germline values: CDR1 SGHTA, CDR2 FQGNSA. The length of the CDR3 is 13 residues. J was trimmed by 5 bases and V by 3 bases; bases with no gene match: 3. The CDR3 protein is CASSFRGRTEAFF. The CDR3 DNA reads as TGTGCCAGCAGCTTCAGGGGGAGGACTGAAGCTTTCTTT.

The rearrangement joins TRBV7-2 to TRBJ2-1; 8 bases line up with TRBD2. Germline V gene lookup returns CDR1 SGHTA and CDR2 FQGNSA. Trimming took 2 bases from V and 5 from J; bases not matched to a gene: 5. The CDR3 runs 15 residues. The CDR3: CASSLQAGVHNEQFF. In DNA form, the CDR3 reads TGTGCCAGCAGCTTACAAGCGGGAGTGCACAATGAGCAGTTCTTC.

A word on this clone: The same CDR3 also results from other DNA sequences found in this sample. The rearrangement joins TRBV6-5 to TRBJ2-5, with TRBD2 matching 9 bases. The CDR3 spans 14 residues. CDR1 and CDR2 (germline): MNHEY, SVGAGI. V was pared by 4 bases and J by 5 bases, with 5 bases of the junction left unmatched. The CDR3 DNA sequence: TGTGCCAGCAGTTCGGGACTAGCTGGGGAGACCCAGTACTTC. Amino acid sequence: CASSSGLAGETQYF.

This clone was recorded many times. The rearrangement links TRBV11-3 to TRBJ2-5; D is unresolved. CDR3 length: 14 residues. Germline lookup yields CDR1 SGHNT and CDR2 YENEEA. V lost 0 bases and J lost 5, with 10 bases in between. CDR3 coding DNA: TGTGCCAGCAGCTTAGATGCAGACCGCGAGACCCAGTACTTC. Its translation: CASSLDADRETQYF.

CDR3 DNA sequence: TGTGCCAGCGGGAGCGGGTCATCCTACGAGCAGTACTTC. Its translation is CASGSGSSYEQYF. The V and J genes are TRBV6-1 and TRBJ2-7; perhaps TRBD2 as D (6 bases). The CDR3 has 13 residues. V was shortened by 8 bases and J by 1 base, with 12 bases between the two germline ends. Germline V CDR1 and CDR2: MNHNS, SASEGT.

The rearrangement uses TRBV2 and TRBJ1-1; D is unclear. With 7 bases removed from V and 4 bases from J, the gap between germline ends came to 13 bases. The CDR3 spans 13 residues. Germline CDR1 and CDR2: SNHLY and FYNNEI. CDR3 in amino acids: CASKAEPGTEAFF. As DNA, the CDR3 is TGTGCCAGCAAAGCAGAACCCGGCACTGAAGCTTTCTTT.

The chain employs TRBV11-2 and TRBJ2-3, with 14 bases aligning to TRBD2. The CDR3 length is 16 residues. Trimming cost V 6 bases and J 5 bases; bases outside gene matches: 7. CDR1 SGHAT and CDR2 FQNNGV come from the germline V gene. The CDR3 DNA reads TGTGCCAGCAGAAAAGGACTAGCGGGAGGCGGAGATACGCAGTATTTT. It specifies CASRKGLAGGGDTQYF.

This clone has just a few counts. This chain uses TRBV7-2 with TRBJ2-1, with D perhaps matching TRBD1 or TRBD2 (5 bases each). The CDR3 contains 15 residues. V lost 5 bases, J lost 0 bases, and 11 bases lay in between. Germline V gene sequence: CDR1 SGHTA, CDR2 FQGNSA. The CDR3 is CASSPRGFSYNEQFF. The CDR3 DNA reads TGTGCCAGCAGCCCCCGGGGCTTCTCCTACAATGAGCAGTTCTTC.

This chain joins TRBV28 and TRBJ1-3, with D perhaps matching TRBD1 (5 bases). With 7 bases removed from V and 0 bases from J, the gap between germline ends came to 19 bases. The CDR3 has 17 residues. Germline values: CDR1 MDHEN, CDR2 SYDVKM. CDR3 sequence (DNA): TGTGCCAGCATTTCGGGAGGGGAATGGGGCTCTGGAAACACCATATATTTT. Its protein product is CASISGGEWGSGNTIYF.

The chain links TRBV18 to TRBJ2-1; 13 bases fit TRBD2. V was clipped by 3 bases and J by 8 bases; unmatched bases: 4. This CDR3 has 15 residues. CDR1 KGHSH and CDR2 LQKENI come from the germline V gene. For the CDR3, the DNA is TGTGCCAGCTCACCTGGACTAGCGGGAGTACATGAGCAGTTCTTC. Translated: CASSPGLAGVHEQFF.

As to this clone: Other DNA sequences of this sample code for an identical CDR3. This chain links TRBV28 with TRBJ1-5; no clear D. Germline-derived CDR1 and CDR2 are MDHEN and SYDVKM. Trimming stripped 6 bases from V and 7 bases from J, with 10 bases between. There are 12 residues in the CDR3. CDR3 DNA sequence: TGTGCCAGCAGCAGTACCTGGCAGCCCCAGCATTTT. Translating it yields CASSSTWQPQHF.

V gene TRBV27 combines with J gene TRBJ1-5, with 8 nucleotides matching TRBD1. The germline V gene has CDR1 MNHEY and CDR2 SMNVEV (reference sequence). The CDR3 extends over 15 amino acids. V was pared by 6 bases and J by 7 bases, with 11 bases of the junction left unmatched. The DNA for the CDR3 is TGTGCCAGCAGATCCCAAACAGGGGGGCCACAGCCCCAGCATTTT. This codes for CASRSQTGGPQPQHF.

V usage is TRBV28 and J usage is TRBJ2-1, with 12 bases identical to TRBD2. The CDR3 runs 16 residues. Germline CDR1 reads MDHEN; CDR2 reads SYDVKM. The ends lost 8 bases at V and 3 bases at J; junction bases unmatched: 8. This CDR3 reads CASGPRTSGNYNEQFF. The CDR3 nucleotides read TGTGCCAGCGGCCCTCGGACTAGCGGGAACTACAATGAGCAGTTCTTC. Variable domain in full (rest from reference TRBV28 and TRBJ2-1): DVKVTQSSRYLVKRTGEKVFLECVQDMDHENMFWYRQDPGLGLRLIYFSYDVKMKEKGDIPEGYSVSREKKERFSLILESASTNQTSMYLCASGPRTSGNYNEQFFGPGTRLTVL.

This clone was found a few times. The genes are TRBV2 and TRBJ1-5; D remains unclear. This CDR3 comprises 14 residues. Germline CDR1 SNHLY, CDR2 FYNNEI. Deletions cut 4 bases from V and 0 bases from J, with 7 bases between. The CDR3, as DNA: TGTGCCAGCAGTGCCATCTATAGCAATCAGCCCCAGCATTTT. This gives the protein CASSAIYSNQPQHF.